This is a list of T cell receptor beta chains from one sample in a study of blood T cells in healthy people across ages. TCRdb reprocessed the 5' RACE reads with MiXCR, giving one entry per CDR3 protein. There are around 900,000 distinct CDR3 sequences in the sample; roughly half occur only once, and over 20% lies in the top ten. Sequencing was performed on blood. The source is a woman in her sixties in good health. CDR3s include the opening cysteine and the closing phenylalanine or tryptophan. Fields, in order: V gene, clone size, D gene, J gene, CDR3 protein, CDR3 DNA. D genes are given only for firm matches. The listing skips clone size in some rows; elsewhere it reads once, few, many or a size class.

TRBV7-9,.,.,TRBJ1-1,CASNRDKNTEAFF,TGTGCCAGCAACCGGGACAAGAACACTGAAGCTTTCTTT
TRBV28,.,TRBD1,TRBJ2-7,CASINVGPQGARAKQYF,TGTGCCAGCATTAATGTTGGGCCGCAGGGGGCTCGAGCGAAACAGTACTTC
TRBV18,.,TRBD2,TRBJ2-7,CASSPGAQRLAANYNEQYF,TGTGCCAGCTCACCAGGGGCTCAACGGCTAGCGGCGAACTACAATGAGCAGTACTTC
TRBV7-3,.,.,TRBJ2-1,CASSLSTSNEQFF,TGTGCCAGCAGCCTCAGCACTAGCAATGAGCAGTTCTTC
TRBV12-3/TRBV12-4,.,.,TRBJ2-1,CASSTGTHEQFF,TGTGCCAGCAGCACCGGGACCCATGAGCAGTTCTTC
TRBV3-1,few,.,TRBJ2-3,CASSHSTSGTDTQYF,TGTGCCAGCAGCCACAGCACCAGCGGGACAGATACGCAGTATTTT
TRBV5-5,.,.,TRBJ2-5,CASSLSTGNNEQYF,TGTGCCAGCAGCTTGTCTACAGGGAACAATGAGCAGTACTTC
TRBV5-6,.,.,TRBJ2-7,CASSFGPTEHNEQYF,TGTGCCAGCAGCTTCGGCCCGACTGAGCACAATGAGCAGTACTTC
TRBV6-2/TRBV6-3,.,.,TRBJ2-1,CASRTLDHQQFF,TGTGCCAGCAGGACGCTAGACCACCAACAGTTCTTC
TRBV5-1,few,TRBD1,TRBJ1-1,CASSSSGGYTEAFF,TGCGCCAGCAGCTCTTCAGGGGGTTACACTGAAGCTTTCTTT
TRBV5-1,.,TRBD1,TRBJ2-1,CASSLAQGVYNEQFF,TGCGCCAGCAGCTTGGCACAGGGGGTCTACAATGAGCAGTTCTTC
TRBV2,.,.,TRBJ1-4,CASSPDRAANEKLFF,TGTGCCAGCAGCCCCGACCGGGCGGCTAATGAAAAACTGTTTTTT
TRBV24-1,.,.,TRBJ2-5,CATSDFRGIGETQYF,TGTGCCACCAGTGATTTTAGGGGAATAGGGGAGACCCAGTACTTC
TRBV25-1,.,.,TRBJ1-2,CASREGTVRYGYTF,TGTGCCAGCAGGGAAGGAACGGTACGGTATGGCTACACCTTC
TRBV11-2,.,.,TRBJ2-7,CASSRTRGGDEQYF,TGTGCCAGCAGCCGGACTAGGGGGGGCGACGAGCAGTACTTC
TRBV6-5,.,TRBD2,TRBJ2-7,CASRLGLAGKQYF,TGTGCCAGCAGACTAGGACTAGCTGGTAAGCAGTACTTC
TRBV15,.,TRBD2,TRBJ2-2,CATSSDSGRNTGELFF,TGTGCCACCAGCAGTGATAGCGGGAGAAACACCGGGGAGCTGTTTTTT
TRBV7-9,.,.,TRBJ2-1,CASTVPYNEQFF,TGTGCCAGCACCGTTCCCTACAATGAGCAGTTCTTC
TRBV12-3/TRBV12-4,.,TRBD2,TRBJ2-1,CASTRTSGNEQFF,TGTGCCAGCACGAGGACTAGCGGCAATGAGCAGTTCTTC
TRBV7-2,.,TRBD2,TRBJ2-3,CASSPKLAGTDTQYF,TGTGCCAGCAGCCCTAAGCTAGCGGGCACAGATACGCAGTATTTT
TRBV29-1,.,.,TRBJ1-2,CSVAPEGPGSYGYTF,TGCAGCGTTGCTCCGGAGGGCCCTGGATCCTATGGCTACACCTTC
TRBV27,.,.,TRBJ2-7,CASSFGQRGSVYEQYF,TGTGCCAGCAGTTTTGGACAACGGGGGTCCGTCTACGAGCAGTACTTC
TRBV15,.,TRBD2,TRBJ2-7,CATSRGLAGGFSYEQYF,TGTGCCACCAGCAGAGGACTAGCGGGAGGGTTCTCCTACGAGCAGTACTTC
TRBV27,.,TRBD1,TRBJ2-6,CASSPSTGFWSGASVLTF,TGTGCCAGCAGTCCCTCGACAGGGTTTTGGTCTGGGGCCAGCGTCCTGACTTTC
TRBV6-1,.,.,TRBJ2-7,CASSEAGRSEQYF,TGTGCCAGCAGTGAAGCGGGGCGTTCCGAGCAGTACTTC
TRBV6-6,.,TRBD1,TRBJ1-5,CASSGQGATNQPQHF,TGTGCCAGCAGTGGACAGGGGGCAACCAATCAGCCCCAGCATTTT
TRBV7-2,.,.,TRBJ1-1,CASRLYTNTEAFF,TGTGCCAGCAGACTCTATACAAACACTGAAGCTTTCTTT
TRBV11-2,.,.,TRBJ2-7,CASSGLRGWIYEQYF,TGTGCCAGCAGCGGTTTAAGGGGATGGATCTACGAGCAGTACTTC
TRBV29-1,.,TRBD2,TRBJ2-7,CSVEGRGLAGGYNEQYF,TGCAGCGTTGAAGGAAGGGGACTAGCGGGAGGGTACAATGAGCAGTACTTC
TRBV4-1,few,TRBD1,TRBJ2-7,CASSHPGQETYEQYF,TGCGCCAGCAGCCACCCGGGACAGGAGACCTACGAGCAGTACTTC
TRBV16,.,TRBD2,TRBJ2-7,CASSQFASGNEQYF,TGTGCCAGCAGCCAATTTGCTAGCGGGAACGAGCAGTACTTC
TRBV20-1,.,TRBD2,TRBJ2-1,CSARDPPLAGDYNEQFF,TGCAGTGCTAGAGATCCCCCACTAGCGGGAGACTACAATGAGCAGTTCTTC
TRBV29-1,.,TRBD1,TRBJ2-4,CSAKDRGPSKNIQYF,TGCAGCGCAAAGGACAGGGGACCGTCCAAAAACATTCAGTACTTC
TRBV12-3/TRBV12-4,few,.,TRBJ2-2,CASNRWRGRLIPNTGELFF,TGTGCCAGCAACAGGTGGAGGGGGCGTTTAATCCCGAACACCGGGGAGCTGTTTTTT
TRBV5-1,.,.,TRBJ2-5,CASSLFPDGSQYF,TGCGCCAGCAGCTTGTTCCCCGATGGGTCCCAGTACTTC
TRBV5-6,.,TRBD1,TRBJ1-1,CASSLGDRGDTEAFF,TGTGCCAGCAGCTTGGGGGACAGAGGGGACACTGAAGCTTTCTTT
TRBV20-1,.,TRBD2,TRBJ2-3,CSAPMTSWYTDTQYF,TGCAGTGCTCCCATGACTAGCTGGTACACAGATACGCAGTATTTT
TRBV9,.,.,TRBJ2-3,CASSVAGNSDTQYF,TGTGCCAGCAGCGTAGCGGGAAATTCAGATACGCAGTATTTT
TRBV4-3,.,TRBD2,TRBJ2-7,CASSHRTSNHEQYF,TGCGCCAGCAGCCATAGGACTAGTAACCACGAGCAGTACTTC
TRBV20-1,.,TRBD2,TRBJ2-1,CSARKAGGHNEQFF,TGCAGTGCTAGGAAGGCGGGAGGACACAATGAGCAGTTCTTC
TRBV6-5,.,TRBD2,TRBJ2-5,CASSYSSGSVPETQYF,TGTGCCAGCAGTTACTCTAGCGGGAGTGTGCCAGAGACCCAGTACTTC
TRBV29-1,.,.,TRBJ1-1,CSAREFMNTEAFF,TGCAGCGCCAGGGAGTTCATGAACACTGAAGCTTTCTTT
TRBV12-3/TRBV12-4,few,.,TRBJ1-4,CASSDSLNEKLFF,TGTGCCAGCAGTGACAGCCTAAATGAAAAACTGTTTTTT
TRBV10-3,.,.,TRBJ2-3,CAISESQNKNTDTQYF,TGTGCCATCAGTGAGTCGCAGAACAAAAACACAGATACGCAGTATTTT
TRBV7-2,.,TRBD2,TRBJ2-5,CASSLRTSGQETQYF,TGTGCCAGCAGCTTGCGGACTAGCGGTCAAGAGACCCAGTACTTC
TRBV20-1,.,.,TRBJ2-7,CSARGGPTGEQYF,TGCAGTGCTAGGGGGGGACCAACAGGCGAGCAGTACTTC
TRBV29-1,many,TRBD2,TRBJ2-7,CSVVRGRAFEQYF,TGCAGCGTTGTCCGGGGGAGGGCATTCGAGCAGTACTTC
TRBV7-9,few,TRBD1,TRBJ2-7,CASSLADRYYEQYF,TGTGCCAGCAGCTTGGCGGACAGGTACTACGAGCAGTACTTC
TRBV28,.,.,TRBJ2-7,CASSLIAAEVREQYF,TGTGCCAGCAGTTTAATAGCGGCGGAGGTCCGCGAGCAGTACTTC
TRBV20-1,.,TRBD2,TRBJ2-1,CSAYPGGRGNEQFF,TGCAGTGCTTACCCCGGCGGGAGAGGCAATGAGCAGTTCTTC
TRBV28,.,TRBD1,TRBJ2-3,CAISGDRVRDTQYF,TGTGCCATCTCCGGGGACAGGGTGCGGGATACGCAGTATTTT
TRBV7-6,few,TRBD1,TRBJ2-7,CASSSGTGGVYEQYF,TGTGCCAGCAGCAGCGGGACAGGGGGCGTCTACGAGCAGTACTTC
TRBV9,.,.,TRBJ2-3,CASGETLAQYF,TGTGCCAGCGGAGAGACCTTGGCGCAGTATTTT
TRBV29-1,.,TRBD2,TRBJ2-5,CSGSSSGDSYNEQYF,TGCAGCGGTTCCTCTAGCGGGGACTCCTACAATGAGCAGTACTTC